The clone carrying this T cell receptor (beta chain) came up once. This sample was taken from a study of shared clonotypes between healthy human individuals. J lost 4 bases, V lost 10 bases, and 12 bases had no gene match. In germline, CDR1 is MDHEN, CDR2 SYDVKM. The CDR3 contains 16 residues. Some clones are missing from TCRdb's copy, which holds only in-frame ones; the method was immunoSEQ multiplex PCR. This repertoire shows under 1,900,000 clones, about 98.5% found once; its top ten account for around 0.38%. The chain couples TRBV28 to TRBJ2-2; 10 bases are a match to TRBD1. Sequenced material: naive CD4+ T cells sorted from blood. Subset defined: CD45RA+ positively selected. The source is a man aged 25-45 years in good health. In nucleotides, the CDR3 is TGTGCCACCGAGTCGCTCGGACAGGGGGGCACCGGGGAGCTGTTTTTT. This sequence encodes CATESLGQGGTGELFF. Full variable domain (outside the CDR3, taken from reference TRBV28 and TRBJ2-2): DVKVTQSSRYLVKRTGEKVFLECVQDMDHENMFWYRQDPGLGLRLIYFSYDVKMKEKGDIPEGYSVSREKKERFSLILESASTNQTSMYLCATESLGQGGTGELFFGEGSRLTVL.